This T cell receptor beta chain was captured by sequencing in a study of post-analysis software for immune sequencing data. Looking at the study overall: The study covered relapsing-remitting, secondary progressive and progressive-relapsing courses of multiple sclerosis.

Germline V gives CDR1 MDHEN, CDR2 SYDVKM. This CDR3 region has 15 residues. The V end lost 5 bases, the J end lost 5 bases, and 19 bases lay between the germline ends. Every TCR beta cDNA library bore unique molecular identifiers. T cells numbering about 0.85 to 10 million yielded cDNA molecules that totaled roughly 500,000. TCRdb re-called the PCR reads with MiXCR, one entry per CDR3 protein. The sample carries about 170,000 distinct CDR3 sequences, approximately 31% recorded once. Points from the study as a whole: Comparison of patients with controls showed five or six TRBV segments more frequent in patients, TRBV5-6, TRBV5-1 and TRBV20-1 among them. Those with multiple sclerosis, the patient group, showed significantly lower normalized Chao1 diversity than controls.

Concerning this clonotype: Antigen: not known.

The sequence was obtained from a girl aged 5-17 years with multiple sclerosis. Sequences were obtained from blood. The rearrangement uses TRBV28 and TRBJ2-7, with D perhaps matching TRBD1 (6 bases). The CDR3 DNA follows: TGTGCCAGCAGTCCCCGGGCCACAGGGAAACACGAGCAGTACTTC. This encodes CASSPRATGKHEQYF.